This T cell receptor beta chain was recovered during a study of T cell changes during pregnancy in multiple sclerosis. Losses at the gene ends were 5 bases for V and 5 bases for J; bases not matched to a gene: 6. From germline, CDR1 is SGHKS and CDR2 YYEKEE (reference sequence). The CDR3 is 13 residues long. This clone has only one observation. The protocol was immunoSEQ multiplex PCR, while the TCRdb copy is restricted to in-frame clones and leaves out a portion. Altogether around 100,000 clones are present, 92% being singletons, with the ten largest covering about 2%. The chain carries TRBV5-5 and TRBJ1-2; TRBD1 matches 7 bases. The TCR was taken from a female donor with multiple sclerosis, enrolled in a pregnancy study. The sample consisted of peripheral blood, taken after pregnancy. CDR3 coding DNA: TGTGCCAGCAGGCCCCAGGGGGAATATGGCTACACCTTC. Translating gives CASRPQGEYGYTF.